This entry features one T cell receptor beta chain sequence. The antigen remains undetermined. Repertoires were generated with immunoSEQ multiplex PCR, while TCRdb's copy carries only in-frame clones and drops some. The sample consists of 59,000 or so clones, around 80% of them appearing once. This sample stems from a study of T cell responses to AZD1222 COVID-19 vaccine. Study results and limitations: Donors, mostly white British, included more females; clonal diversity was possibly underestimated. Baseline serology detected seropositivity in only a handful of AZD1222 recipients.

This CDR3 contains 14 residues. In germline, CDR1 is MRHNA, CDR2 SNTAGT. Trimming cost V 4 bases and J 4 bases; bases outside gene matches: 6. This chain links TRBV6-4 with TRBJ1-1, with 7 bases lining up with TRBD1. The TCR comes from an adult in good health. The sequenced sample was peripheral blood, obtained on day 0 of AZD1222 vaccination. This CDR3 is CASSATGLGTEAFF. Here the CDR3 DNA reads TGTGCCAGCAGTGCGACAGGGTTGGGCACTGAAGCTTTCTTT.